There are many counts of the clone carrying this T cell receptor (beta chain). As yet, its antigen is unknown. Original processing methods: A classifier for distant metastasis in papillary thyroid cancer was constructed using CDR3 differences observed across clinicopathological groups. TCRdb used MiXCR to call clones anew from the PCR reads. Clone size and V and J calls follow TCRdb, not the original study. The sample lists about 40,000 clones, 9.5% to 12% seen once, with roughly 25% in the top ten. This entry comes from a study of metastatic and nonmetastatic thyroid tumors. Study overall: Repertoires were compared across blood and tumor or nodule tissue from malignant and benign thyroid patients. Study conclusions and caveats: In both blood and tumor samples, TCR beta diversity was reported significantly higher for malignant than benign nodules.

All patients were untreated before thyroid surgery. The material sequenced was blood. The source of this sequence is a female donor with papillary thyroid cancer or a benign thyroid nodule (not recorded which). Some clones in this sample may be carry-over from other donors' samples.

In DNA, the CDR3 is TGTGCCAGCAGTTACACGCATCCCACTAGCGCCTGGGGCCCTACGCAGTATTTT. Its protein is CASSYTHPTSAWGPTQYF. The chain employs TRBV6-5 and TRBJ2-3, with 7 nucleotides matching TRBD2. This CDR3 is 18 amino acids long. Unmatched junction bases numbered 19, after V lost 2 bases and J lost 8 bases. CDR1 MNHEY and CDR2 SVGAGI come from the germline V gene.